This is a list of T cell receptor beta chains from one sample in a study of regulatory T cells in long-lasting Graves disease. TCRdb re-analysed the multiplex PCR reads in MiXCR, keeping a single row per CDR3 protein. Here the sample spans approximately 470,000 distinct CDR3 sequences, 15% to 20% being singletons. A further study also used this sample, focusing on T cells in Graves' hyperthyroidism and ophthalmopathy.

This specimen consisted of peripheral blood mononuclear cells (PBMCs), obtained at new diagnosis, from a patient treated with antithyroid drugs. These receptors were taken from a man in his forties or fifties with Graves disease. Each CDR3 is given with its conserved first and last residue. The D gene is left open where the match is weak. For some rows the clone size is stated as once, few or many, or as a class when expanded; others skip it.

j_call	clone_size	d_call	v_call	cdr3_nt	cdr3_aa
TRBJ2-5	many	NA	TRBV28	TGTGCCAGCAGTTTTCTGGACAGTCCAGAGACCCAGTACTTC	CASSFLDSPETQYF
TRBJ2-3	many	NA	TRBV20-1	TGCAGTGCCGGCGGGCTCTTACGCACAGATACGCAGTATTTT	CSAGGLLRTDTQYF
TRBJ2-5	many	NA	TRBV12-3/TRBV12-4	TGTGCCAGCAGTTTCCGTCCCCCCGGGACGGGAGAGACCCAGTACTTC	CASSFRPPGTGETQYF
TRBJ2-5	NA	NA	TRBV28	TGTGCCAGCAGTTCTAAGGGACAAGGCCAAGAGACCCAGTACTTC	CASSSKGQGQETQYF
TRBJ2-3	many	TRBD2	TRBV2	TGTGCCAGAAATTGGGACTACCCATTAGATACGCAGTATTTT	CARNWDYPLDTQYF
TRBJ2-6	NA	NA	TRBV7-3	TGTGCCAGCAGCTTAACGGGTGGGGCCAACGTCCTGACTTTC	CASSLTGGANVLTF
TRBJ1-5	many	NA	TRBV27	TGTGCCAGCAGTCCACAGGGTCTCAATCAGCCCCAGCATTTT	CASSPQGLNQPQHF
TRBJ2-2	many	NA	TRBV30	TGTGCCTACATAAACACCGGGGAGCTGTTTTTT	CAYINTGELFF
TRBJ2-3	NA	TRBD1	TRBV15	TGTGCCACCAGCAGGGGACAGCTCGGGGCCACAGATACGCAGTATTTT	CATSRGQLGATDTQYF
TRBJ2-6	NA	TRBD1	TRBV7-3	TGTGCCAGCAGCTTATTCGTCTCGGGACAGCCTTTTGGGGCCAACGTCCTGACTTTC	CASSLFVSGQPFGANVLTF
TRBJ1-5	many	NA	TRBV28	TGTGCCAGCATAGGAGGGGATCAGCCCCAGCATTTT	CASIGGDQPQHF
TRBJ2-7	few	NA	TRBV5-6	TGTGCCAGCAGCCTGATAGGTAGAGGGTCCTACGAGCAGTACTTC	CASSLIGRGSYEQYF
TRBJ2-1	many	TRBD2	TRBV15	TGTGCCACCAGCACCTCAGGACTAGCGGAATACTACAATGAGCAGTTCTTC	CATSTSGLAEYYNEQFF
TRBJ1-1	few	NA	TRBV9	TGTGCCAGCAGCGTCGGGGGACGGATGAACACTGAAGCTTTCTTT	CASSVGGRMNTEAFF
TRBJ2-7	many	NA	TRBV28	TGTGCCAGCAGGCTGGGGCCTACCCTTTACGAGCAGTACTTC	CASRLGPTLYEQYF
TRBJ2-5	NA	NA	TRBV13	TGTGCCAGCAGCTCTAGACTAGAGTCGAAGACCCAGTACTTC	CASSSRLESKTQYF